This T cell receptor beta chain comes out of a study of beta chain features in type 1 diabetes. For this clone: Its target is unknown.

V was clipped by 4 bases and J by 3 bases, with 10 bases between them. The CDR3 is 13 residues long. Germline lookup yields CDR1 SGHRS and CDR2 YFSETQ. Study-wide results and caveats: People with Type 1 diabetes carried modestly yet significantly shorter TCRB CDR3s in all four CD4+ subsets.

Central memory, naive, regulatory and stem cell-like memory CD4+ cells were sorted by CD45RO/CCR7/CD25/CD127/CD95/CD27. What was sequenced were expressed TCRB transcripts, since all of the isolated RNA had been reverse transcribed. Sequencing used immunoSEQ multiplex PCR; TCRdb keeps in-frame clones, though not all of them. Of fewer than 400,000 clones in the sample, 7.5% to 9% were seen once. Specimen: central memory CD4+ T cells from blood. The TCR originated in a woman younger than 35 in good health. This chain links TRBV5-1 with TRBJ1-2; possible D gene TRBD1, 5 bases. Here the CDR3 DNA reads TGCGCCAGCAGCAAGACAGAATACTATGGCTACACCTTC. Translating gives CASSKTEYYGYTF.